These T cell receptor beta chains were read from a single sample in a study of T cell responses to AZD1222 COVID-19 vaccine. Produced via immunoSEQ multiplex PCR; TCRdb's table is partial and in-frame only. The sample has around 100,000 clones; 84% are singletons. Material: peripheral blood, obtained on day 0 of AZD1222 vaccination. All receptors come from an adult in good health. CDR3s include the opening cysteine and the closing phenylalanine or tryptophan. D genes are given only for firm matches. For some rows the clone size is stated as once, few or many, or as a class when expanded; others skip it.

NA TRBJ1-2 TRBV20-1 11 NA CSATGNYGYTF TGCAGTGCGACTGGTAACTATGGCTACACCTTC
NA TRBJ2-1 TRBV12-3/TRBV12-4 13 NA CASSSMSGLDKFF TGTGCCAGCAGTAGTATGTCCGGGTTGGATAAGTTCTTC
NA TRBJ2-2 TRBV5-1 14 NA CASRDGPGAGELFF TGCGCCAGCAGGGACGGCCCAGGGGCCGGGGAGCTGTTTTTT
NA TRBJ2-3 TRBV25-1 15 NA CASSEVGGATDTQYF TGTGCCAGCAGTGAAGTGGGGGGGGCCACAGATACGCAGTATTTT
NA TRBJ1-1 TRBV30 15 NA CAWNYLGTMNTEAFF TGTGCCTGGAACTACTTGGGAACCATGAACACTGAAGCTTTCTTT
NA TRBJ1-3 TRBV7-2 12 NA CASSFGPNTIYF TGTGCCAGCAGCTTCGGTCCCAACACCATATATTTT
NA TRBJ1-4 TRBV7-2 12 NA CASSSPNEKLFF TGTGCCAGCAGCTCACCCAATGAAAAACTGTTTTTT
NA TRBJ2-7 TRBV19 14 NA CANVSRQARYEQYF TGTGCCAATGTATCCAGACAGGCCCGCTACGAGCAGTACTTC
NA TRBJ1-2 TRBV24-1 12 NA CATTQEGYGYTF TGTGCCACCACCCAGGAAGGCTATGGCTACACCTTC
NA TRBJ1-4 TRBV7-2 16 TRBD1 CASSFPGQGSHEKLFF TGTGCCAGCAGCTTTCCCGGACAGGGAAGTCATGAAAAACTGTTTTTT
NA TRBJ2-1 TRBV7-3 14 TRBD2 CASSLGGSIDEQFF TGTGCCAGCAGCTTGGGCGGGAGTATCGATGAGCAGTTCTTC
NA TRBJ1-6 TRBV5-1 15 NA CASSSYEGGNSPLHF TGCGCCAGCAGCTCCTACGAGGGCGGGAATTCACCCCTCCACTTT
NA TRBJ1-2 TRBV28 15 NA CASSSGGGPGYGYTF TGTGCCAGCAGTTCCGGGGGAGGGCCTGGGTATGGCTACACCTTC
NA TRBJ2-1 TRBV6-1 18 NA CASSGGQGPERGNDEQFF TGTGCCAGCAGTGGGGGGCAGGGACCCGAGCGGGGTAACGATGAGCAGTTCTTC
NA TRBJ1-1 TRBV6-5 15 NA CASRASRGLNTEAFF TGTGCCAGCAGGGCGAGCAGGGGTTTGAACACTGAAGCTTTCTTT
NA TRBJ2-3 TRBV2 15 TRBD2 CASTLGLAGVGTQYF TGTGCCAGCACTCTCGGACTAGCGGGGGTGGGTACGCAGTATTTT
NA TRBJ1-5 TRBV3-1/TRBV3-2 15 NA CASSQGGAAGQPQHF TGTGCCAGCAGCCAAGGGGGAGCGGCAGGTCAGCCCCAGCATTTT
NA TRBJ2-4 TRBV12-3/TRBV12-4 13 NA CASRGQIKNIQYF TGTGCCAGCCGCGGACAGATTAAAAACATTCAGTACTTC
NA TRBJ1-2 TRBV4-3 13 TRBD1 CASSRTGGYGYTF TGCGCCAGCAGCCGCACAGGGGGCTATGGCTACACCTTC
NA TRBJ1-1 TRBV19 11 TRBD1 CATLTGMEAFF TGTGCCACCCTGACAGGGATGGAAGCTTTCTTT
few TRBJ2-5 TRBV7-2 11 NA CASSLSETQYF TGTGCCAGCAGCTTATCGGAGACCCAGTACTTC
NA TRBJ2-1 TRBV24-1 14 NA CATSDSLVQNEQFF TGTGCCACCAGTGATTCGCTTGTCCAGAATGAGCAGTTCTTC
NA TRBJ1-6 TRBV7-9 14 TRBD1 CASSVRDRGTPLHF TGTGCCAGCAGCGTCCGGGACAGGGGGACACCCCTCCACTTT
NA TRBJ2-5 TRBV15 14 TRBD1 CATSAPGQQETQYF TGTGCCACCAGCGCCCCGGGACAGCAAGAGACCCAGTACTTC
NA TRBJ1-2 TRBV5-6 13 NA CASSLGVAYGYTF TGTGCCAGCAGCTTGGGGGTTGCCTATGGCTACACCTTC
NA TRBJ1-5 TRBV3-1/TRBV3-2 17 NA CASSQEGSTGGDQPQHF TGTGCCAGCAGCCAAGAAGGGTCAACGGGGGGAGACCAGCCCCAGCATTTT
NA TRBJ2-5 TRBV7-9 14 NA CASSPWRNQETQYF TGTGCCAGCAGCCCCTGGAGGAACCAAGAGACCCAGTACTTC
few TRBJ1-5 TRBV7-8 12 NA CASSLFNQPQHF TGTGCCAGCAGCTTATTCAATCAGCCCCAGCATTTT
NA TRBJ1-2 TRBV7-9 16 NA CASSLAAPGSSYGYTF TGTGCCAGCAGCTTAGCGGCCCCCGGGTCCAGCTATGGCTACACCTTC
NA TRBJ1-2 TRBV30 13 NA CAWSEQGFYGYTF TGTGCCTGGAGTGAACAGGGATTCTATGGCTACACCTTC
NA TRBJ2-2 TRBV7-2 17 NA CASSLAGSRSNTGELFF TGTGCCAGCAGCTTAGCGGGCAGTAGATCGAACACCGGGGAGCTGTTTTTT
NA TRBJ2-7 TRBV5-6 14 NA CASSVDTGRPEQYF TGTGCCAGCAGCGTTGATACAGGGCGTCCCGAGCAGTACTTC
NA TRBJ2-2 TRBV12-3/TRBV12-4 13 NA CASSLKGSGELFF TGTGCCAGCAGTTTAAAGGGGAGCGGGGAGCTGTTTTTT
NA TRBJ1-4 TRBV5-5 14 NA CASSLDSYNEKLFF TGTGCCAGCAGCTTGGACAGCTATAATGAAAAACTGTTTTTT
NA TRBJ1-2 TRBV10-3 15 NA CAISNSRDYRLGYTF TGTGCCATCAGTAATAGCAGGGACTACCGGTTGGGCTACACCTTC
NA TRBJ1-2 TRBV2 15 NA CASSPQGRGSYGYTF TGTGCCAGCAGCCCCCAGGGTAGAGGCTCCTATGGCTACACCTTC
NA TRBJ2-7 TRBV6-5 15 TRBD2 CASSYSGMGNYEQYF TGTGCCAGCAGTTATAGCGGGATGGGGAACTACGAGCAGTACTTC
few TRBJ2-7 TRBV19 13 TRBD1 CASHGQGHPEQYF TGTGCCAGCCACGGACAGGGTCATCCCGAGCAGTACTTC
NA TRBJ1-1 TRBV7-9 15 NA CASSVGAVKNTEAFF TGTGCCAGCAGCGTCGGGGCCGTTAAGAACACTGAAGCTTTCTTT
NA TRBJ1-5 TRBV4-2 13 NA CASSQGMGQPQHF TGTGCCAGCAGCCAAGGTATGGGTCAGCCCCAGCATTTT
NA TRBJ2-1 TRBV11-3 16 TRBD2 CASATGLPSSYNEQFF TGTGCCAGCGCTACGGGACTACCAAGCTCCTACAATGAGCAGTTCTTC
few TRBJ1-1 TRBV11-3 14 TRBD1 CASSLKGARTEAFF TGTGCCAGCAGCTTAAAGGGGGCTAGGACTGAAGCTTTCTTT
NA TRBJ2-7 TRBV28 13 NA CAGATAPAYEQYF TGTGCCGGGGCGACGGCTCCGGCCTACGAGCAGTACTTC
NA TRBJ1-4 TRBV27 17 NA CASKIQARTATNEKLFF TGTGCCAGCAAAATACAGGCTAGGACTGCAACTAATGAAAAACTGTTTTTT
NA TRBJ1-4 TRBV28 12 NA CATGMTNEKLFF TGTGCCACCGGAATGACTAATGAAAAACTGTTTTTT
NA TRBJ2-7 TRBV4-1 16 NA CASSYTRARGSYEQYF TGCGCCAGCAGTTACACTCGGGCCCGCGGTTCCTACGAGCAGTACTTC
NA TRBJ2-5 TRBV3-1/TRBV3-2 17 TRBD2 CASSQPSGSRWGETQYF TGTGCCAGCAGCCAACCTAGCGGGAGCCGGTGGGGAGAGACCCAGTACTTC
once TRBJ1-2 TRBV3-1/TRBV3-2 14 NA CASSQAEVTYGYTF TGTGCCAGCAGCCAAGCTGAGGTTACTTATGGCTACACCTTC
NA TRBJ1-2 TRBV7-8 13 NA CASSHSANYGYTF TGTGCCAGCAGCCACAGTGCGAACTATGGCTACACCTTC
NA TRBJ1-6 TRBV28 14 NA CASSFGHYNSPLHF TGTGCCAGCAGTTTTGGCCATTATAATTCACCCCTCCACTTT
NA TRBJ2-7 TRBV19 16 NA CASSQPQVGTTGEQYF TGTGCCAGTAGTCAACCACAGGTGGGAACGACGGGCGAGCAGTACTTC
NA TRBJ1-3 TRBV7-2 13 NA CASSLNSGNTIYF TGTGCCAGCAGTTTAAACTCTGGAAACACCATATATTTT
NA TRBJ1-1 TRBV19 14 NA CASSIGQLNTEAFF TGTGCCAGTAGTATTGGACAGCTGAACACTGAAGCTTTCTTT